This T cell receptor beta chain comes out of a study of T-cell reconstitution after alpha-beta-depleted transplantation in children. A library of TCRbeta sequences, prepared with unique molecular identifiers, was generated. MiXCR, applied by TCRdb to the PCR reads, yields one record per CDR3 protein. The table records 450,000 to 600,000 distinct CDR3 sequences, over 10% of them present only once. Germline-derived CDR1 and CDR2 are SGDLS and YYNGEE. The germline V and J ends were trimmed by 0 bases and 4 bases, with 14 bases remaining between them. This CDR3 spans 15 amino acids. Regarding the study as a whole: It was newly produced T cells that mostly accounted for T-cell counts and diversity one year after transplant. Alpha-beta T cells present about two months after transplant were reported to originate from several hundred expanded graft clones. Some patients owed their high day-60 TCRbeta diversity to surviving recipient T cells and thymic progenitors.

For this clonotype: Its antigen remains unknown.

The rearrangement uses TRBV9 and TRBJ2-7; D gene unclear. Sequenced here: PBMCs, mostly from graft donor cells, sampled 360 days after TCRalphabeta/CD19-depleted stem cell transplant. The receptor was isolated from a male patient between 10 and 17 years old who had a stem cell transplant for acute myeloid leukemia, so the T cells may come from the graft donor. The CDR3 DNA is TGTGCCAGCAGCGTAGGGGGTGGGGTTGAGTACGAGCAGTACTTC. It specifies CASSVGGGVEYEQYF.